This entry concerns a single T cell receptor (beta chain). The sample comes from a study of OX40 agonist ivuxolimab in advanced cancers. The CDR3 is made up of 15 amino acids. V gave up 3 bases and J gave up 1 base, with 10 bases separating them. From germline, CDR1 is SGHAT and CDR2 FQNNGV. Here immunoSEQ multiplex PCR was the method, and the copy in TCRdb shows in-frame clones only, minus some. The sample contains 65,000 to 85,000 clones, approximately 80% of which appear only once. The chain uses TRBV11-2 and TRBJ2-1; the D is unclear. This TCR derives from an adult with an advanced solid tumor such as melanoma, head and neck, liver or kidney cancer. This specimen was CD4+ or CD8+ T cells sorted from blood, taken in a trial of the OX40 agonist ivuxolimab. The CDR3 nucleotides are TGTGCCAGCAGCTTCGGGTCCTCTTCCTACAATGAGCAGTTCTTC. Translation gives CASSFGSSSYNEQFF.